The TCR beta chain described here comes from a study of blood T cell repertoires in COVID-19. Study-level information: Donors in the United States, Italy and Spain gave samples during acute or convalescent COVID-19. PBMCs, B-cell-depleted T cells, or T cells were the source of the cDNA or gDNA that made up the material.

V was shortened by 4 bases and J by 4 bases, with 10 bases between the two germline ends. The CDR3 runs 13 residues. Per the germline V gene, CDR1 is LGHDT and CDR2 is YNNKEL (reference sequence). The study drew participants aged about 18 to 89 years from around 24 US areas. Clinical histories supplied by participants themselves formed the basis of cohort assignment. Profiled with immunoSEQ multiplex PCR; TCRdb holds only in-frame clones, not every one. The sample yields roughly 240,000 clones, roughly 85% seen once. This TCR was recovered from a woman between 45 and 60 years old with acute COVID-19. The V gene is TRBV3-1 (or the pseudogene TRBV3-2), the J gene TRBJ1-2; D unclear. The sample was PBMCs or T cells enriched from blood (not recorded which). For the CDR3, the DNA is TGTGCCAGCAGCCCAGCGTTAAGCTATGGCTACACCTTC. Its protein is CASSPALSYGYTF.